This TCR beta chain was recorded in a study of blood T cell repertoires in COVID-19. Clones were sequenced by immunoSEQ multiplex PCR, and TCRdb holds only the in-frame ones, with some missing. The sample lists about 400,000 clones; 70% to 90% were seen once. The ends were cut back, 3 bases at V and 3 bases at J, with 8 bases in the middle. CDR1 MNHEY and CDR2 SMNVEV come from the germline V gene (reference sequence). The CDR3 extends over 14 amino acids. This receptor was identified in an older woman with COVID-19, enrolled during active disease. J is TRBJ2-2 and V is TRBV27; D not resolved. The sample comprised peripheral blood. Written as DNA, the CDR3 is TGTGCCAGCAGTTTCATGGCACACACCGGGGAGCTGTTTTTT. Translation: CASSFMAHTGELFF.